These 20 T cell receptor beta chains were all obtained from the same sample, sequenced in a study of cytomegalovirus exposure and HLA in healthy donors. It was with 60 Vbeta and 13 Jbeta primers that the PCR ran. Profiling relied on immunoSEQ multiplex PCR, and the TCRdb table lists in-frame clones only, not all of them. The sample holds 100,000 to 150,000 clones; around 76% are singletons and the top ten take about 29%. The sequenced material came from PBMCs. These TCRs come from a man aged 55 to 70 in good health and CMV-seropositive.

V gene TRBV30 combines with J gene TRBJ2-3; 7 bases line up with TRBD2. This CDR3 region has 12 residues. Germline values: CDR1 GTSNPN, CDR2 SVGIG (reference sequence). After removal of 5 bases from V and 4 bases from J, the junction contained 3 bases not matched to a gene. CDR3 in DNA: TGTGCCTGGGGGGGGGTAGCAGATACGCAGTATTTT. It specifies CAWGGVADTQYF.

A few counts support this clone. V and J are TRBV30 and TRBJ1-4; D not resolved. Per germline, CDR1 GTSNPN and CDR2 SVGIG (reference sequence). There are 14 residues in the CDR3. The V end was cut by 5 bases, the J end by 8 bases, with 18 bases between. This chain's CDR3 is CAWSRGGESEKLFF. CDR3 DNA sequence: TGTGCCTGGTCCCGAGGCGGGGAATCAGAAAAACTGTTTTTT.

The table lists this clone with a few counts. The V gene is TRBV5-1, the J gene TRBJ1-1; D is uncertain. V lost 2 bases and J 2 bases, leaving 10 bases between the germline ends. Germline V gene lookup returns CDR1 SGHRS and CDR2 YFSETQ. The CDR3 is made up of 14 amino acids. CDR3 nucleotides: TGCGCCAGCAGCTTCGACTTGTTCAACACTGAAGCTTTCTTT. Amino acid sequence: CASSFDLFNTEAFF.

This clone was seen just once. The V call is TRBV7-3, the J call TRBJ2-7, with D tentatively TRBD1 (6 bases). V dropped 2 bases and J dropped 8 bases, with 13 bases sitting between them. This CDR3 has 13 residues. Germline lookup yields CDR1 SGHTA and CDR2 FQGTGA. The CDR3 region has the DNA TGTGCCAGCAGCTTATACCGGGACACGCAGCAGTACTTC. It specifies CASSLYRDTQQYF.

This chain links TRBV11-2 with TRBJ1-2, with a tentative D call TRBD1 (5 bases). Trimming shortened V by 8 bases and J by 0 bases, and 13 bases separated the two germline ends. Germline V lookup: CDR1 SGHAT, CDR2 FQNNGV. The CDR3 sequence is 14 residues long. For the CDR3, the DNA is TGTGCCAGCCAACCGGGACTGACTAACTATGGCTACACCTTC. It specifies CASQPGLTNYGYTF.

A few counts support this clone. V usage is TRBV30 and J usage is TRBJ2-3, with D perhaps matching TRBD2 (5 bases). CDR1 GTSNPN and CDR2 SVGIG come from the germline V gene (reference sequence). The CDR3 length is 13 residues. V lost 0 bases, J lost 6 bases, and 10 bases lay in between. As DNA, the CDR3 is TGTGCCTGGAGTGTAAGGGAGAGGGATACGCAGTATTTT. Encoded protein: CAWSVRERDTQYF.

This chain uses TRBV5-1 with TRBJ2-1; the match to TRBD2 covers 11 bases. J gave up 7 bases and V 4 bases, and 7 bases lay outside the gene matches. CDR1 and CDR2 from the germline V gene are SGHRS and YFSETQ. This CDR3 region has 15 residues. The CDR3 protein is CASSPTSGTRNEQFF. For the CDR3, the DNA is TGCGCCAGCAGCCCGACTAGCGGGACAAGGAATGAGCAGTTCTTC.

V usage is TRBV10-3 and J usage is TRBJ2-3; D unclear. The CDR3 extends over 13 amino acids. V gave up 4 bases and J gave up 0 bases, with 5 bases separating them. CDR1 is ENHRY and CDR2 is SYGVKD in the germline V gene. The CDR3 spells CAISVTSTDTQYF. CDR3 coding DNA: TGTGCCATCAGTGTGACTAGCACAGATACGCAGTATTTT.

This clone was counted only a few times. In nucleotides, the CDR3 is TGTGCCAGCAGTGAATCGGCGGGGGGCTCTTTCACAGATACGCAGTATTTT. This codes for CASSESAGGSFTDTQYF. The chain recombines TRBV2 with TRBJ2-3; 8 nucleotides agree with TRBD2. The CDR3 sequence is 17 residues long. V was clipped by 2 bases and J by 2 bases; unmatched bases: 9. CDR1 SNHLY and CDR2 FYNNEI come from the germline V gene.

The chain employs TRBV6-5 and TRBJ1-2, with D tentatively TRBD1 (6 bases). The CDR3 is 15 residues long. CDR1 is MNHEY and CDR2 is SVGAGI in the germline V gene. V was clipped by 4 bases and J by 5 bases, with 17 bases between them. The CDR3 sequence is CASSSRRGGFYGYTF. As DNA, the CDR3 is TGTGCCAGCAGTTCGAGGAGGGGGGGGTTTTATGGCTACACCTTC.

This chain links TRBV5-1 with TRBJ1-1, with 9 nucleotides matching TRBD1. V shed 4 bases and J 4 bases; nucleotides not matched to a gene: 5. The CDR3 runs to 14 residues. The germline V gene has CDR1 SGHRS and CDR2 YFSETQ. In nucleotides, the CDR3 is TGCGCCAGCAGCCCACAGGGGGCGCCCACTGAAGCTTTCTTT. This codes for CASSPQGAPTEAFF.

This clone was seen only once. The J gene is TRBJ1-3, the V gene TRBV15, with D perhaps matching TRBD1 (6 bases). V lost 3 bases to trimming and J lost 4 bases, with 10 bases between them. This CDR3 region has 14 residues. Germline loops: CDR1 LNHNV, CDR2 YYDKDF (reference sequence). The CDR3 DNA follows: TGTGCCACCAGCAGGGACAGAATAGGAAACACCATATATTTT. Translation gives CATSRDRIGNTIYF.

A single count supports this clone. The V call is TRBV6-1, the J call TRBJ2-4, with TRBD1 matching 10 bases. The CDR3 is made up of 15 amino acids. V was pared by 4 bases and J by 8 bases, with 8 bases of the junction left unmatched. CDR1 is MNHNS, CDR2 SASEGT, per germline. The DNA of the CDR3 is TGTGCCAGCAGTGGACCCGGGACAGGGGAGTACATTCAGTACTTC. The encoded protein is CASSGPGTGEYIQYF.

This chain links TRBV6-5 with TRBJ1-2; 8 bases agree with TRBD1. This CDR3 region has 14 residues. With V trimmed by 6 bases and J by 4 bases, 7 bases remained unmatched. Looked up from germline, CDR1 is MNHEY and CDR2 is SVGAGI. The CDR3 spells CASSSGGAGYGYTF. The CDR3 DNA reads TGTGCCAGCAGCTCAGGGGGCGCCGGCTATGGCTACACCTTC.

The V call is TRBV12-2, the J call TRBJ2-2; TRBD1 is the table's D call, not checked against the DNA. TRBV12-2 represents a pseudogene. This CDR3 has 15 amino acids. The CDR3 is CASRLKGGDTGELFF. Here the CDR3 DNA reads TGTGCAAGTCGCTTAAAAGGGGGTGACACCGGGGAGCTGTTTTTT.

V usage is TRBV30 and J usage is TRBJ1-2, with no clear D. With 3 bases removed from V and 3 bases from J, the gap between germline ends came to 5 bases. CDR3 length equals 11 residues. CDR1 and CDR2 from the germline V gene are GTSNPN and SVGIG (reference sequence). CDR3 residues: CAWSAYYGYTF. The DNA of the CDR3 is TGTGCCTGGAGCGCGTACTATGGCTACACCTTC.

This clone was picked up a small number of times. The chain combines TRBV10-3 with TRBJ2-7; 8 nucleotides match TRBD1. The CDR3 runs to 17 residues. The junction had 10 bases not matched to a gene; V was cut back by 0 bases and J by 3 bases. Germline CDR1 and CDR2: ENHRY and SYGVKD. Written as DNA, the CDR3 is TGTGCCATCAGTGAGTCGAATTCAGGGGGCGCGTTCTACGAGCAGTACTTC. Translated, it gives CAISESNSGGAFYEQYF.

This clone showed up just a few times. An end of the junction differs from the germline gene, which may be a read error. J is TRBJ1-1 and V is TRBV7-7; D might be TRBD1 (5 bases). Germline CDR1 SSHAT, CDR2 FNYEAQ (reference sequence). The length of the CDR3 is 15 residues. This chain's CDR3 is CASSPFQAGGTEAFF. In nucleotides, the CDR3 is TGTGCTAGCAGCCCCTTCCAGGCGGGGGGCACTGAAGCTTTCTTT. Filled out from reference TRBV7-7 and TRBJ1-1, the complete variable domain reads GAGVSQSPRYKVTKRGQDVTLRCDPISSHATLYWYQQALGQGPEFLTYFNYEAQPDKSGLPSDRFSAERPEGSISTLTIQRTEQRDSAMYRCASSPFQAGGTEAFFGQGTRLTVV.

The chain's CDR3 is CASSLRGYTGDEQYF. As DNA, the CDR3 is TGTGCCAGCAGCCTCAGAGGATACACAGGGGACGAGCAGTACTTC. This sequence joins TRBV6-1 and TRBJ2-7; 7 nucleotides line up with TRBD1. This CDR3 is 15 amino acids long. V lost 6 bases, J lost 5 bases, and 13 bases stayed unmatched. Per the germline V gene, CDR1 is MNHNS and CDR2 is SASEGT.

The table lists this clone with a count of one. The chain carries TRBV28 and TRBJ2-7, with 9 bases that match TRBD1. This CDR3 is 15 amino acids long. Per the germline V gene, CDR1 is MDHEN and CDR2 is SYDVKM. Trimming at V came to 7 bases and at J to 3 bases, leaving 10 bases not matched to a gene. The CDR3 bases are TGTGCCAGCACCCAGAGGGACAGGGCTTACTACGAGCAGTACTTC. Translated, it gives CASTQRDRAYYEQYF.